This TCR beta chain originates from a study of blood T cell repertoires in COVID-19. Study-level information: The origin of the acute and convalescent COVID-19 samples was the United States, Italy and Spain. T cells, B-cell-depleted T cells, or PBMCs supplied cDNA or gDNA.

In the original analysis: The authors estimated nucleated cell counts from reference gene primer amplification. The assay was immunoSEQ multiplex PCR, and TCRdb's table has in-frame clones only and misses some. Clone size and the V and J calls come from that table; the DNA yielded D and trimming. The top ten hold 17% of the sample, which has about 100,000 clones, 84% seen once. The germline V gene has CDR1 SGHAT and CDR2 FQNNGV. The CDR3 totals 13 residues. V was pared by 5 bases and J by 9 bases, with 14 bases between. This clone was seen once. This chain connects TRBV11-2 to TRBJ2-1; D gene unclear. This TCR derives from a woman aged 55 to 70 with acute or convalescent COVID-19. What was sequenced was peripheral blood. Written as DNA, the CDR3 is TGTGCCAGCAGCCCCTTTCCCAGAAGTGAGCAGTTCTTC. Translating it yields CASSPFPRSEQFF.